The clone carrying this T cell receptor (beta chain) was counted many times. The sample originates from a study of type 1 regulatory T cells. At the level of the study: T-allo10 is a Tr1-enriched, alloantigen-specific CD4 T cell product made in vitro.

TCRdb analysed the reads with MiXCR anew, one entry per CDR3 protein. The sample carries 15,000 to 20,000 distinct CDR3 sequences, 10% recorded once. V was clipped by 0 bases and J by 1 base, with 7 bases between them. This CDR3 spans 15 amino acids. Germline assignment: CDR1 LGHNA and CDR2 YSLEER. This TCR was recovered from a human donor in good health. Input material: CD4+ T cells, either the whole sample or a sorted fraction (not recorded which). The gene calls are TRBV4-3 and TRBJ1-5; D perhaps matches TRBD1 (5 bases). CDR3 in amino acids: CASSQDSGSNQPQHF. CDR3 in DNA: TGCGCCAGCAGCCAAGATTCAGGGAGCAATCAGCCCCAGCATTTT.